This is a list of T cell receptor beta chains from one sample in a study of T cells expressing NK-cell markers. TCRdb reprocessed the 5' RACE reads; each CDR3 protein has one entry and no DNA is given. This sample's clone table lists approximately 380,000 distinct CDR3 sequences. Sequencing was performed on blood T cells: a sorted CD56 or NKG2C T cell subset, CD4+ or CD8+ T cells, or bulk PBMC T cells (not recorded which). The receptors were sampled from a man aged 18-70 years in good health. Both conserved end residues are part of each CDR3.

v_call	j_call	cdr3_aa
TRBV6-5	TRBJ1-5	CASSYSSANQPQHF
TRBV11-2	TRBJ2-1	CASSPSTPGLAGGPVNEQFF
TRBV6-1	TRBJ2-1	CASRGGTLGYNEQFF
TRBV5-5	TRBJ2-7	CASSVRPLGYEQYF
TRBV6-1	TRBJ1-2	CASTGPGMEGYTF
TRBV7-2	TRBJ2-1	CASSRGSRSNEQFF
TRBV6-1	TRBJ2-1	CASSEDVRATFF
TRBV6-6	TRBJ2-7	CATQPRGRDEQYF
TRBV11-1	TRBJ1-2	CASSPAGTGGDGYTF
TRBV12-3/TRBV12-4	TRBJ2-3	CASSPTGGLKDTQYF
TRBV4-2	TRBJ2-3	CASTPTSGGTDTQYF
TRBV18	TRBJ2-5	CASSPLGGARETQYF
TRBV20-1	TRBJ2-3	CSAVSSGGIRDTQYF
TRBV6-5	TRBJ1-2	CASRTLYGYTF
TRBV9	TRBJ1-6	CASSTRGPGSPLHF
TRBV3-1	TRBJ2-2	CASSRVSEAGSGELFF
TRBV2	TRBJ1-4	CASSDLAGFSGKLFF
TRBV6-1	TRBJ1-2	CASRVGTGVGYTF
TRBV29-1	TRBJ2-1	CSVTGQVGEQFF
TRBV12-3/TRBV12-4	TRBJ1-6	CASSRDYNSPLHF
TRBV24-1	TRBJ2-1	CATSDKKKPYNEQFF
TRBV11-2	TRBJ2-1	CASSFNRAGAYNEQFF
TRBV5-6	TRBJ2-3	CASSWQPGLASTDTQYF
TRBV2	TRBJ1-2	CASSGEGKANYGYTF
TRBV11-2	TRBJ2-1	CASSLVLTGTRVFEQFF
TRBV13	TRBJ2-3	CASSLLGGVTQYF
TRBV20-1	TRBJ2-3	CSAGDARVQDTQYF
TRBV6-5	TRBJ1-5	CASSYSSSRSAVWPQHF
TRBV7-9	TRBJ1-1	CASSSPRVVTEAFF
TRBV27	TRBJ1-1	CASNPTGSGPRTEAFF
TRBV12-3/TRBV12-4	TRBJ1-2	CASSLGRRFGYTF
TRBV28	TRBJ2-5	CASSRGGTGQETQYF
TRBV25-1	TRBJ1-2	CASSENRREGYTF
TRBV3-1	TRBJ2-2	CASSQVQGIGGELFF
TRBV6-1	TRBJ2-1	CASSKQTGRSYNEQFF
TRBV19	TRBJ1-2	CASSIQTGPNYGYTF
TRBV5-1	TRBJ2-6	CASSLGSGANVLTF
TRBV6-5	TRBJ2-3	CASSRMGTGVGTDTQYF
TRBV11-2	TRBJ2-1	CASSGLKPSSYNEQFF
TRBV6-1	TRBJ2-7	CASSLFPRDSSYEQYF
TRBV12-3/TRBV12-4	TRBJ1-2	CASSFRDRGRTF
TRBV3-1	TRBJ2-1	CASSQGTSGQFF
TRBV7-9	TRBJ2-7	CASSLDGVSHYEQYF
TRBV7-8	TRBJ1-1	CASSLGDRGSAFF
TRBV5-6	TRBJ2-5	CASSGTGRATQYF
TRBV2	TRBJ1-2	CASSDVGQGVGNYGYTF
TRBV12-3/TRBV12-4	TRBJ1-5	CASSFIGTGGFRRRNQPQHF
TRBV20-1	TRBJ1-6	CSATTQGYNSPLHF
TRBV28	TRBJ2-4	CASSYPRQGLAKNIQYF
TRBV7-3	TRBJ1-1	CASSLGGGSRAFF
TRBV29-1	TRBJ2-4	CSVGHLGIQYF
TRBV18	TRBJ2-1	CASSPTRGGHNEQFF
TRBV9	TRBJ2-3	CASSVPSGGWEDTQYF
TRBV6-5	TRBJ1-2	CASSFRRIQDYGYTF
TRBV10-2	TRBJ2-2	CASHGSGNTGELFF
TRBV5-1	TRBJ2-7	CASHFDRDRGLEQYF
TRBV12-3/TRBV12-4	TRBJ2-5	CASSRLRGRGETQYF
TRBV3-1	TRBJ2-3	CASSQDRASVGRDTQYF
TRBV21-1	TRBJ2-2	CASSKETSGGPGNTGELFF
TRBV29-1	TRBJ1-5	CSANQGVNQPQHF